This is a list of T cell receptor beta chains from one sample in a study of beta chain features in type 1 diabetes. Repertoires were generated with immunoSEQ multiplex PCR, while TCRdb's copy carries only in-frame clones and drops some. The sample consists of about 620,000 clones, roughly 15% of them appearing once. Sequencing was performed on naive CD4+ T cells from blood. The source is a man younger than 35 in good health. CDR3s include the opening cysteine and the closing phenylalanine or tryptophan. A D gene is named only where the DNA matches it firmly. Size tells how often a clone was seen (once, few, many) or the class of an expanded clone, and some rows leave it out.

TRBD1	few	TRBV5-1	TRBJ2-5	CASSLQGVQKTQYF	TGCGCCAGCAGCTTACAGGGGGTTCAGAAGACCCAGTACTTC
NA	few	TRBV11-2	TRBJ1-2	CASSLELPTYGYTF	TGTGCCAGCAGCTTAGAACTTCCAACCTATGGCTACACCTTC
NA	few	TRBV7-3	TRBJ2-3	CASSWKNTDTQYF	TGTGCCAGCAGCTGGAAGAACACAGATACGCAGTATTTT
TRBD1	few	TRBV27	TRBJ2-7	CASSPGQGAFNEQYF	TGTGCCAGCAGTCCCGGCCAGGGGGCGTTCAACGAGCAGTACTTC
NA	NA	TRBV30	TRBJ1-5	CAWQGGSNQPQHF	TGTGCCTGGCAGGGAGGGAGCAATCAGCCCCAGCATTTT
NA	NA	TRBV7-9	TRBJ1-5	CASSLAAASNQPQHF	TGTGCCAGCAGCTTAGCGGCAGCTAGCAATCAGCCCCAGCATTTT
TRBD1	NA	TRBV7-8	TRBJ2-7	CASSRPGQGIRNSYEQYF	TGTGCCAGCAGTCGGCCGGGACAGGGAATAAGGAACTCCTACGAGCAGTACTTC
NA	NA	TRBV28	TRBJ2-7	CASSLVIYEQYF	TGTGCCAGCAGTTTAGTTATCTACGAGCAGTACTTC
TRBD1	NA	TRBV7-2	TRBJ2-5	CASSLAFGQGARKTQYF	TGTGCCAGCAGCTTAGCGTTCGGACAGGGGGCGAGGAAGACCCAGTACTTC
NA	NA	TRBV5-1	TRBJ1-2	CASSFDRRPYYGYTF	TGCGCCAGCAGCTTCGACAGGAGGCCGTACTATGGCTACACCTTC
NA	NA	TRBV28	TRBJ2-3	CASSPPLRLWASGSTDTQYF	TGTGCCAGCAGTCCTCCCCTCCGTCTCTGGGCTTCAGGTAGCACAGATACGCAGTATTTT
NA	NA	TRBV28	TRBJ1-2	CASSLGQGQYGYTF	TGTGCCAGCAGTTTGGGGCAGGGTCAGTATGGCTACACCTTC
NA	few	TRBV29-1	TRBJ2-3	CSAGGFADTQYF	TGCAGCGCCGGAGGGTTCGCAGATACGCAGTATTTT
NA	few	TRBV18	TRBJ2-2	CASSPQGGTGELFF	TGTGCCAGCTCACCACAGGGAGGCACCGGGGAGCTGTTTTTT
NA	NA	TRBV5-4	TRBJ2-3	CASSYGGDSTDTQYF	TGTGCCAGCAGCTATGGCGGGGACAGCACAGATACGCAGTATTTT
TRBD1	NA	TRBV10-3	TRBJ2-5	CAISAQGAETQYF	TGTGCCATCAGTGCACAGGGGGCGGAGACCCAGTACTTC
TRBD1	NA	TRBV4-1	TRBJ2-1	CASSLRDRGIEQFF	TGCGCCAGCAGCCTCCGGGACAGGGGTATTGAGCAGTTCTTC
TRBD1	few	TRBV6-1	TRBJ1-5	CASSLDQGGNQPQHF	TGTGCCAGCAGTTTGGATCAGGGGGGCAATCAGCCCCAGCATTTT
NA	few	TRBV13	TRBJ1-5	CASSFISTVWDSSNQPQHF	TGTGCCAGCAGCTTCATCTCGACAGTATGGGATTCGAGCAATCAGCCCCAGCATTTT
NA	NA	TRBV4-1	TRBJ2-7	CASSQETSVEQYF	TGTGCCAGCAGCCAGGAAACAAGCGTCGAGCAGTACTTC
NA	NA	TRBV29-1	TRBJ2-2	CSGSHHSNTGELFF	TGCAGCGGATCGCATCACTCGAACACCGGGGAGCTGTTTTTT
TRBD1	NA	TRBV28	TRBJ1-2	CASSRDSTNYGYTF	TGTGCCAGCAGTCGGGACAGTACTAACTATGGCTACACCTTC
TRBD1	NA	TRBV7-2	TRBJ1-2	CASSILQGANYGYTF	TGTGCCAGCAGCATTCTACAGGGGGCCAACTATGGCTACACCTTC
NA	few	TRBV9	TRBJ2-1	CASSVGAEQFF	TGTGCCAGCAGCGTAGGGGCCGAGCAGTTCTTC
NA	NA	TRBV19	TRBJ2-7	CASSSIYEQYF	TGTGCCAGTAGTAGTATTTACGAGCAGTACTTC
NA	NA	TRBV6-5	TRBJ2-7	CASSSQPAYEQYF	TGTGCCAGCAGTTCCCAGCCGGCCTACGAGCAGTACTTC
TRBD1	NA	TRBV18	TRBJ2-1	CASSPTGDRLYNEQFF	TGTGCCAGCTCACCAACAGGGGACAGACTCTACAATGAGCAGTTCTTC
TRBD1	NA	TRBV14	TRBJ2-5	CASSPNRGLGETQYF	TGTGCCAGCAGCCCGAACAGGGGGCTGGGAGAGACCCAGTACTTC
NA	few	TRBV7-2	TRBJ1-3	CASTSYGGDRTIYF	TGTGCCAGCACCTCTTATGGTGGGGACCGAACCATATATTTT
NA	NA	TRBV5-1	TRBJ2-7	CASSRGTEYLYEQYF	TGCGCCAGCAGCCGCGGGACAGAGTACCTCTACGAGCAGTACTTC
TRBD1	few	TRBV6-5	TRBJ2-1	CASSYSKDRGLNEQFF	TGTGCCAGCAGTTACTCGAAGGACAGGGGGCTAAATGAGCAGTTCTTC